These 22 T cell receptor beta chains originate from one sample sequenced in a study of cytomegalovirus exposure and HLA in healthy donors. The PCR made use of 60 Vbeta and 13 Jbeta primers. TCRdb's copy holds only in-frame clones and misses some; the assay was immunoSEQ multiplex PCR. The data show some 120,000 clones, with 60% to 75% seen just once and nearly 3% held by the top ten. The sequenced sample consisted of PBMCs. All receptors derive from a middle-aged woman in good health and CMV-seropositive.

In nucleotides, the CDR3 is TGCGCCAGCAGCCGCGATACTAACTCCTACGAGCAGTACTTC. As protein: CASSRDTNSYEQYF. The J gene is TRBJ2-7, the V gene TRBV4-3; D is ambiguous. Germline-derived CDR1 and CDR2 are LGHNA and YSLEER. Trimming left V 4 bases short and J 0 bases short, with 10 bases between. The CDR3 runs 14 residues.

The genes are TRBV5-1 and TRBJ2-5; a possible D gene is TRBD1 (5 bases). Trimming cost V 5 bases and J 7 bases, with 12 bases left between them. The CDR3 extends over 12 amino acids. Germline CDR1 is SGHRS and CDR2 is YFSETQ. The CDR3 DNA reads TGCGCCAGCAGGGTGGGGCAGGGGACCCAGTACTTC. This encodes CASRVGQGTQYF.

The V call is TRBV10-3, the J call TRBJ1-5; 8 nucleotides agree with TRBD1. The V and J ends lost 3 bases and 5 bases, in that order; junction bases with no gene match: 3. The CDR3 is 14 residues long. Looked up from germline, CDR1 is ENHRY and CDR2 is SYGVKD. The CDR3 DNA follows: TGTGCCATCAGTGAAGGGACAGGTGATCAGCCCCAGCATTTT. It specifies CAISEGTGDQPQHF.

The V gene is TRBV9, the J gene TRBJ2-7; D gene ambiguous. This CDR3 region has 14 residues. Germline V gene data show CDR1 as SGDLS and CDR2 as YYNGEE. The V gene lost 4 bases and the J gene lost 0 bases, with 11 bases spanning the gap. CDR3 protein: CASSLTRLSYEQYF. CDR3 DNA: TGTGCCAGCAGCCTGACTCGACTCTCCTACGAGCAGTACTTC.

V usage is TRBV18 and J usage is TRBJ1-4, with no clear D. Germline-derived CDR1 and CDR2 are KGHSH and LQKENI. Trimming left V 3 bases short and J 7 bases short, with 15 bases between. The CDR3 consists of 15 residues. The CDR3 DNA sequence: TGTGCCAGCTCACCCGAACTGGTTGGACTTGAAAAACTGTTTTTT. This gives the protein CASSPELVGLEKLFF.

The chain's CDR3 is CASSVSAGVVGELFF. The CDR3 coding sequence is TGTGCCAGCAGTGTGTCAGCGGGAGTTGTCGGGGAGCTGTTTTTT. The chain carries TRBV2 and TRBJ2-2, with 8 bases lining up with TRBD2. After removal of 4 bases from V and 7 bases from J, the junction contained 8 bases not matched to a gene. The CDR3 is 15 residues long. CDR1 is SNHLY and CDR2 is FYNNEI in the germline V gene. Complete variable domain (other parts from reference TRBV2 and TRBJ2-2): EPEVTQTPSHQVTQMGQEVILRCVPISNHLYFYWYRQILGQKVEFLVSFYNNEISEKSEIFDDQFSVERPDGSNFTLKIRSTKLEDSAMYFCASSVSAGVVGELFFGEGSRLTVL.

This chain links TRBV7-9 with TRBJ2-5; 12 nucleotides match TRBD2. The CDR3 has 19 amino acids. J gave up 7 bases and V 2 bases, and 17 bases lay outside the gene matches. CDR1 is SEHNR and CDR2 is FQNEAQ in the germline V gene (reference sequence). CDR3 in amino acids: CASSLKEIATSGGSGTQYF. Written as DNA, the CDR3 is TGTGCCAGCAGCTTAAAAGAAATCGCTACTAGCGGGGGGTCAGGGACCCAGTACTTC.

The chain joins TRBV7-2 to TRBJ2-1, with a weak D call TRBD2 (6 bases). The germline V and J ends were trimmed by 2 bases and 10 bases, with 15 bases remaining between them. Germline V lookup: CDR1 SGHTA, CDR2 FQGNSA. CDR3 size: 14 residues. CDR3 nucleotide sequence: TGTGCCAGCAGCTTACCGGGGACTGCGAGAGAGCAGTTCTTC. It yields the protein CASSLPGTAREQFF. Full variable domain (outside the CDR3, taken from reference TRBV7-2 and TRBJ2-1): GAGVSQSPSNKVTEKGKDVELRCDPISGHTALYWYRQSLGQGLEFLIYFQGNSAPDKSGLPSDRFSAERTGGSVSTLTIQRTQQEDSAVYLCASSLPGTAREQFFGPGTRLTVL.

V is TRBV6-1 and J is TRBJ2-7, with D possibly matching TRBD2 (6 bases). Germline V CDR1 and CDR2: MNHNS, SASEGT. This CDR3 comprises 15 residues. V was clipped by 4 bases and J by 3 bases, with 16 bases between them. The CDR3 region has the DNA TGTGCCAGCAGTGCTTTACCGGAGGGGTACTACGAGCAGTACTTC. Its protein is CASSALPEGYYEQYF.

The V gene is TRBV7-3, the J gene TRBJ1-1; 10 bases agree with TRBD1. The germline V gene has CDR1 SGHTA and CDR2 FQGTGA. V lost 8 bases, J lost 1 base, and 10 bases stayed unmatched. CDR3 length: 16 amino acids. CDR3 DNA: TGTGCCAGCGACCCCGACAGGGGGCGAACGAACACTGAAGCTTTCTTT. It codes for CASDPDRGRTNTEAFF.

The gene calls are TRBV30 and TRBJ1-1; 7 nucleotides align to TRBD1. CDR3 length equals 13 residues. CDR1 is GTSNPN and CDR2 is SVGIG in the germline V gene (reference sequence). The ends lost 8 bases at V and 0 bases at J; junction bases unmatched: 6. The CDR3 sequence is CAGQAGMNTEAFF. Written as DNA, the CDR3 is TGTGCCGGACAGGCGGGGATGAACACTGAAGCTTTCTTT.

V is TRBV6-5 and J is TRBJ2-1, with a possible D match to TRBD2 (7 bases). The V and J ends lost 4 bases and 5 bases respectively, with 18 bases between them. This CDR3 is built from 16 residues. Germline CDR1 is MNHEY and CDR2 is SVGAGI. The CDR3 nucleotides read TGTGCCAGCAGTTTACTCGATCGGGGGGCGAACAATGAGCAGTTCTTC. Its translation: CASSLLDRGANNEQFF.

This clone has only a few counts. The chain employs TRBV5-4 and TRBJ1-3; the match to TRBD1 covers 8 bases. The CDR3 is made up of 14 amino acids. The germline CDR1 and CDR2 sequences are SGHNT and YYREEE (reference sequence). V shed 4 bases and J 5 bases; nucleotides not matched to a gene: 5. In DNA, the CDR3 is TGTGCCAGCAGCCATGGACAGGGCAGAAACACCATATATTTT. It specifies CASSHGQGRNTIYF.

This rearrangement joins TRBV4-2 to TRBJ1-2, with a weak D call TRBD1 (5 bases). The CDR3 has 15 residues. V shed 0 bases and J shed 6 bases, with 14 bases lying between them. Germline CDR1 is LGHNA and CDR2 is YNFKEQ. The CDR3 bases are TGTGCCAGCAGCCAAGATCTGGGGACTCGTAATGGCTACACCTTC. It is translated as CASSQDLGTRNGYTF.

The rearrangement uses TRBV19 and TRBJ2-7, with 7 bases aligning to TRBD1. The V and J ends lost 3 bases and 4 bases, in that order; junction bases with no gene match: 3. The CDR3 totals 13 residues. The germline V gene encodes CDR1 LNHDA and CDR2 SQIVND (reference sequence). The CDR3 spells CASSMTGIYEQYF. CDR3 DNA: TGTGCCAGTAGTATGACAGGGATATACGAGCAGTACTTC.

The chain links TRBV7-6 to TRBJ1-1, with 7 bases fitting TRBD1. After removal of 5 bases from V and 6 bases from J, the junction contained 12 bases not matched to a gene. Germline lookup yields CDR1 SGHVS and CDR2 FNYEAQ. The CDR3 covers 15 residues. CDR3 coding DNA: TGTGCCAGCAGCCTCTCTACGACAGGGCTGGCTGAAGCTTTCTTT. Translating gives CASSLSTTGLAEAFF.

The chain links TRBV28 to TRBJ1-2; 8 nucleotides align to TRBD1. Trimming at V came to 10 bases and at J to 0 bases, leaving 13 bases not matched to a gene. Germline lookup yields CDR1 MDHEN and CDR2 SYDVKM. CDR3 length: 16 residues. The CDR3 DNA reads TGTGCCATCCAAGGACAGGGTAGGAGTCCTAACTATGGCTACACCTTC. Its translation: CAIQGQGRSPNYGYTF.

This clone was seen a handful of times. Written as DNA, the CDR3 is TGTGCCTATGTAGGAGTGAACACTGAAGCTTTCTTT. This sequence encodes CAYVGVNTEAFF. J is TRBJ1-1 and V is TRBV30; D not resolved. The CDR3 covers 12 residues. CDR1 and CDR2 from the germline V gene are GTSNPN and SVGIG (reference sequence). Trimming took off 7 bases at V and 0 bases at J, with 9 bases between the two ends.

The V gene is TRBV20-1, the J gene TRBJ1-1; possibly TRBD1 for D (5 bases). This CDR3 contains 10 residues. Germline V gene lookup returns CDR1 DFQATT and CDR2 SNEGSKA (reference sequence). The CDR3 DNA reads TGCTGCTGGGGGGTGACTGAAGCTTTCTTT. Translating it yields CCWGVTEAFF.

The CDR3 DNA follows: TGTGCCAGCGCCCTACTGGCTGCGGCTAGCACAGATACGCAGTATTTT. Its protein is CASALLAAASTDTQYF. The V gene is TRBV7-2, the J gene TRBJ2-3; no firm D call. Trimming took 8 bases from V and 0 from J, leaving 18 bases between them. CDR1 and CDR2 from the germline V gene are SGHTA and FQGNSA. This CDR3 has 16 residues.

CDR3 region: CASSYPGFGGYTF. CDR3 bases: TGTGCCAGCAGTTACCCGGGGTTCGGTGGCTACACCTTC. The chain recombines TRBV6-5 with TRBJ1-2, with unresolved D. Trimming stripped 2 bases from V and 7 bases from J, with 11 bases between. The length of the CDR3 is 13 residues. Looked up from germline, CDR1 is MNHEY and CDR2 is SVGAGI.

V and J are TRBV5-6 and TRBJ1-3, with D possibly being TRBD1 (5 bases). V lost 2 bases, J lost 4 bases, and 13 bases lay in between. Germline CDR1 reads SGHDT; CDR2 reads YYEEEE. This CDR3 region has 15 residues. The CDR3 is CASSFRLGPGNTIYF. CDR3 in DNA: TGTGCCAGCAGCTTTCGACTGGGGCCGGGAAACACCATATATTTT.